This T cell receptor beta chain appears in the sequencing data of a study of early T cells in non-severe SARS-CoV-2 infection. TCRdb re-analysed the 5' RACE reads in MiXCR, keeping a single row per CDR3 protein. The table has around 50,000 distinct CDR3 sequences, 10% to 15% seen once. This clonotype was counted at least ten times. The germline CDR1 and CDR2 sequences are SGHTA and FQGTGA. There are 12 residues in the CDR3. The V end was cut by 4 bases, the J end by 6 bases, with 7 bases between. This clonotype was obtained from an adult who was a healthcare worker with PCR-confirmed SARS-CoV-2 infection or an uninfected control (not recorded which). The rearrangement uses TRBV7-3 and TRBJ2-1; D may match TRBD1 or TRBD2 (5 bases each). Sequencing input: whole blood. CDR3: CASSSGPNEQFF. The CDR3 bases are TGTGCCAGCAGCTCGGGACCCAATGAGCAGTTCTTC.